Here is one TCR beta chain with its context. Its antigen is not identified. This specimen belongs to a study of vaccination and CD4 T cells after COVID-19. Study summary: Median time from second vaccine dose to sampling was roughly 76 days (14 to 241). The cells were exposed to overlapping spike peptides originating from SARS-CoV-2, HCoV-NL63, HCoV-OC43 and HCoV-229E for stimulation.

The treatment denotes: roughly 10-day PBMC culture with coronavirus spike peptide pools or control peptides (ViraFEST assay). ViraFEST expanded antigen-specific T cells with peptide pools, then sequenced TCRs. Cultured CD4+ T-cell DNA underwent Oncomine TCR Beta short-read sequencing. MiXCR, run by TCRdb on the PCR reads, gives a single entry per CDR3 protein. The sample has some 25,000 distinct CDR3 sequences; roughly 40% are singletons. The length of the CDR3 is 11 residues. Germline V gives CDR1 SEHNR, CDR2 FQNEAQ (reference sequence). Trimming removed 5 bases from V and 9 bases from J; junction bases left unmatched: 2.

The sample was CD4+ T cells from blood, cultured in vitro. This clonotype was sampled from a human donor who had recovered from COVID-19. The gene calls are TRBV7-9 and TRBJ1-1, with 8 bases identical to TRBD1. CDR3 bases: TGTGCCAGCAGCCAGGGGGCTCAAGCTTTCTTT. It specifies CASSQGAQAFF. The full variable domain, completed using reference TRBV7-9 and TRBJ1-1, is DTGVSQNPRHKITKRGQNVTFRCDPISEHNRLYWYRQTLGQGPEFLTYFQNEAQLEKSRLLSDRFSAERPKGSFSTLEIQRTEQGDSAMYLCASSQGAQAFFGQGTRLTVV.